These 21 T cell receptor beta chains came from one sample sequenced in a study of OX40 agonist ivuxolimab in advanced cancers. Library method: the immunoSEQ multiplex PCR assay. TCRdb holds this immuneACCESS table with in-frame rearrangements only. Some clones are missing; in checked studies, unresolved V genes explain under half, and the rest has no known cause. The sample includes roughly 32,000 clones, with less than 90% observed a single time. 22% of the sample lies in the top ten. Here the sequenced sample was CD4+ or CD8+ T cells sorted from blood, taken in a trial of the OX40 agonist ivuxolimab. These receptors were collected from an adult with an advanced solid tumor such as melanoma, head and neck, liver or kidney cancer.

This chain links TRBV27 with TRBJ2-1, with D tentatively TRBD1 (5 bases). The CDR3 covers 11 residues. Germline values: CDR1 MNHEY, CDR2 SMNVEV (reference sequence). Trimming pared 6 bases from V and 7 bases from J, leaving 7 bases between. The CDR3 reads CASSQGNEQFF. The CDR3 DNA follows: TGTGCCAGCAGCCAGGGTAATGAGCAGTTCTTC.

The sample holds a few counts of this clone. This rearrangement joins TRBV5-4 to TRBJ1-6; D ambiguous. The length of the CDR3 is 13 residues. V lost 4 bases and J 16 bases, leaving 18 bases between the germline ends. Germline V gives CDR1 SGHNT, CDR2 YYREEE (reference sequence). The CDR3 region has the DNA TGTGCCAGCAGCGGAGCGGGAATCCCCACACTCCACTTT. This translates into CASSGAGIPTLHF. The full variable domain, completed using reference TRBV5-4 and TRBJ1-6, is ETGVTQSPTHLIKTRGQQVTLRCSSQSGHNTVSWYQQALGQGPQFIFQYYREEENGRGNFPPRFSGLQFPNYSSELNVNALELDDSALYLCASSGAGIPTLHFGNGTRLTVT.

The chain combines TRBV4-1 with TRBJ2-7; D not certain. Per the germline V gene, CDR1 is MGHRA and CDR2 is YSYEKL. This CDR3 comprises 15 residues. The germline V and J ends were trimmed by 0 bases and 5 bases, with 14 bases remaining between them. This CDR3 is CASSQESGPRDEQYF. CDR3 coding DNA: TGCGCCAGCAGCCAAGAGTCAGGCCCTAGGGACGAGCAGTACTTC.

This clone has a handful of counts. The chain uses TRBV28 and TRBJ2-1; TRBD1 is a possible D gene (5 bases). The ends were cut back, 6 bases at V and 8 bases at J, with 17 bases in the middle. The CDR3 consists of 14 residues. Looked up from germline, CDR1 is MDHEN and CDR2 is SYDVKM. CDR3 residues: CASRPLAGIDEQFF. The CDR3 bases are TGTGCCAGCAGACCACTCGCAGGGATTGATGAGCAGTTCTTC.

The rearrangement joins TRBV9 to TRBJ2-7, with 14 nucleotides matching TRBD2. Germline V gene lookup returns CDR1 SGDLS and CDR2 YYNGEE. The CDR3 has 15 amino acids. The V and J ends lost 0 bases and 7 bases, in that order; junction bases with no gene match: 3. The CDR3 is CASSVGLAGGEEQYF. CDR3 bases: TGTGCCAGCAGCGTAGGACTAGCGGGAGGGGAAGAGCAGTACTTC.

A single count supports this clone. A much bigger clone sits one base away, suggesting this may be a read error. J is TRBJ1-1 and V is TRBV7-9; D is undetermined. This CDR3 spans 14 amino acids. From germline, CDR1 is SEHNR and CDR2 FQNEAQ (reference sequence). DNA for the CDR3: TGTGCCAGCAGCTTGGGCAGACTGAAAACTGAAGCTTTCTTT. Translation: CASSLGRLKTEAFF.

Judged by abundance, this clone is medium-sized. The chain couples TRBV5-1 to TRBJ2-7; no firm D call. Trimming took off 3 bases at V and 0 bases at J, with 7 bases between the two ends. This CDR3 has 13 residues. CDR1 and CDR2 (germline): SGHRS, YFSETQ. CDR3 sequence reads: CASSWGISYEQYF. The DNA of the CDR3 is TGCGCCAGCAGCTGGGGAATCTCCTACGAGCAGTACTTC.

This clone was seen only a few times. The chain employs TRBV4-1 and TRBJ2-5; perhaps TRBD1 as D (5 bases). Germline CDR1 reads MGHRA; CDR2 reads YSYEKL. V lost 3 bases and J 5 bases, leaving 10 bases between the germline ends. The CDR3 spans 13 residues. The CDR3 DNA reads as TGCGCCAGCAGCCATATACAGGAGGAGACCCAGTACTTC. This codes for CASSHIQEETQYF.

This clone was recorded a few times. The DNA for the CDR3 is TGTGCCAGCAGAAAGGGCAGTGCAACTAATGAAAAACTGTTTTTT. It yields the protein CASRKGSATNEKLFF. The chain joins TRBV5-8 to TRBJ1-4; D is unclear. CDR3 length: 15 residues. Germline V lookup: CDR1 SGHTS, CDR2 YDEGEE. Trimming removed 5 bases from V and 0 bases from J, with 11 bases in between.

The chain combines TRBV10-3 with TRBJ2-7; TRBD2 aligns across 13 bases. This CDR3 is 16 amino acids long. V shed 10 bases and J 3 bases; nucleotides not matched to a gene: 12. Looked up from germline, CDR1 is ENHRY and CDR2 is SYGVKD. The CDR3 DNA is TGTGCCAGCAGGCGAGGACTAGCGGGAGAGGACTACGAGCAGTACTTC. Amino acid sequence: CASRRGLAGEDYEQYF.

In this sample, this clone turned up a few times. The V call is TRBV30, the J call TRBJ2-1; possibly TRBD1 for D (7 bases). The CDR3 is made up of 12 amino acids. Germline values: CDR1 GTSNPN, CDR2 SVGIG (reference sequence). The V and J ends lost 5 bases and 10 bases respectively, with 15 bases between them. The CDR3 region has the DNA TGTGCCTGGCGACAGGGAGGCTTGGAGCAGTTCTTC. It encodes CAWRQGGLEQFF.

This clone was found once. This chain joins TRBV28 and TRBJ2-5; tentative D call: TRBD1 (6 bases). Between the trimmed V and J ends, which lost 6 bases and 5 bases, there was a span of 19 bases. Germline V CDR1 and CDR2: MDHEN, SYDVKM. The CDR3 sequence is 15 residues long. For the CDR3, the DNA is TGTGCCAGCAGGTCACCGACCGGGACATTTGAGACCCAGTACTTC. Translating it yields CASRSPTGTFETQYF.

The chain carries TRBV15 and TRBJ2-3; the D gene could be TRBD1 or TRBD2 (5 bases each). Germline V lookup: CDR1 LNHNV, CDR2 YYDKDF (reference sequence). The V end lost 6 bases, the J end lost 0 bases, and 13 bases lay between the germline ends. The CDR3 runs to 15 residues. The CDR3 sequence: CATRDRDRSTDTQYF. The CDR3 region has the DNA TGTGCCACCAGAGACCGGGACCGAAGCACAGATACGCAGTATTTT. The full variable domain, completed using reference TRBV15 and TRBJ2-3, is DAMVIQNPRYQVTQFGKPVTLSCSQTLNHNVMYWYQQKSSQAPKLLFHYYDKDFNNEADTPDNFQSRRPNTSFCFLDIRSPGLGDTAMYLCATRDRDRSTDTQYFGPGTRLTVL.

The rearrangement joins TRBV9 to TRBJ2-2; perhaps TRBD2 as D (5 bases). The V and J ends lost 4 bases and 7 bases respectively, with 20 bases between them. Germline CDR1 reads SGDLS; CDR2 reads YYNGEE. This CDR3 has 16 residues. The CDR3 spells CASSPLWGATNGELFF. In nucleotides, the CDR3 is TGTGCCAGCAGCCCCCTTTGGGGAGCGACTAACGGGGAGCTGTTTTTT.

This clone has a single count. The chain is built from TRBV10-3 and TRBJ2-5, with D maybe TRBD2 (6 bases). Germline assignment: CDR1 ENHRY and CDR2 SYGVKD. This CDR3 comprises 13 residues. V lost 5 bases to trimming and J lost 9 bases, with 16 bases between them. The CDR3 bases are TGTGCCATCAGTCCCAGGGAGTGGGAGGCCCAGTACTTC. Translated: CAISPREWEAQYF.

The J gene is TRBJ1-4, the V gene TRBV4-3; TRBD1 matches at 7 bases. Germline V gene data show CDR1 as LGHNA and CDR2 as YSLEER. The J segment lost 2 bases and the V segment lost 0 bases, leaving 6 bases of the junction unmatched. The CDR3 is made up of 17 amino acids. The CDR3 region has the DNA TGCGCCAGCAGCCAAGACGGAAGGGGGCTTACTAATGAAAAACTGTTTTTT. It codes for CASSQDGRGLTNEKLFF.

V usage is TRBV6-1 and J usage is TRBJ2-3; 7 bases fit TRBD2. The V segment lost 7 bases and the J segment 7 bases; nucleotides outside the gene matches: 5. The CDR3 totals 12 residues. CDR1 and CDR2 from the germline V gene are MNHNS and SASEGT. CDR3 sequence reads: CASMGGMYTQYF. The CDR3 DNA sequence: TGTGCCAGCATGGGGGGGATGTATACGCAGTATTTT.

Only one count was recorded for this clone. The chain employs TRBV28 and TRBJ1-1, with 7 nucleotides matching TRBD1. The CDR3 runs to 11 residues. Trimming took 6 bases from V and 8 from J; bases not matched to a gene: 3. Germline loops: CDR1 MDHEN, CDR2 SYDVKM. The DNA for the CDR3 is TGTGCCAGCAGCGACAGGGCCGAAGCTTTCTTT. This translates into CASSDRAEAFF.

J is TRBJ2-2 and V is TRBV9; the D is unclear. Between the trimmed V and J ends, which lost 4 bases and 0 bases, there was a span of 13 bases. Germline loops: CDR1 SGDLS, CDR2 YYNGEE. The CDR3 is 16 amino acids. CDR3 bases: TGTGCCAGCAGCCCAAAATCGTTTACGAACACCGGGGAGCTGTTTTTT. Encoded protein: CASSPKSFTNTGELFF.

The rearrangement uses TRBV9 and TRBJ2-1, with D uncertain. Trimming took off 3 bases at V and 0 bases at J, with 7 bases between the two ends. The CDR3 extends over 14 amino acids. Germline V gene lookup returns CDR1 SGDLS and CDR2 YYNGEE. CDR3 DNA: TGTGCCAGCAGCGCGGTTCTCTCCTACAATGAGCAGTTCTTC. It is translated as CASSAVLSYNEQFF.

The chain recombines TRBV28 with TRBJ1-4; no definite D call. Germline-derived CDR1 and CDR2 are MDHEN and SYDVKM. Trimming pared 8 bases from V and 0 bases from J, leaving 7 bases between. The CDR3 contains 13 residues. The CDR3 protein is CASWGATNEKLFF. In DNA form, the CDR3 reads TGTGCCAGCTGGGGAGCAACTAATGAAAAACTGTTTTTT.